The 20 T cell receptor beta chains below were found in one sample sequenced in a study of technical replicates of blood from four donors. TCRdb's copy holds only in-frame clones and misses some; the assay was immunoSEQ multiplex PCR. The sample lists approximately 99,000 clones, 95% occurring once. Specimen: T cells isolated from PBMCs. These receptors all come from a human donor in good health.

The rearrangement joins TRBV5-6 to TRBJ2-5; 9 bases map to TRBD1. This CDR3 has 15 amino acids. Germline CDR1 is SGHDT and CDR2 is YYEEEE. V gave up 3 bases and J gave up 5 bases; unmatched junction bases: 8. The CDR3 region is CASSSWDRVGETQYF. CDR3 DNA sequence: TGTGCCAGCAGCTCCTGGGACAGGGTAGGGGAGACCCAGTACTTC.

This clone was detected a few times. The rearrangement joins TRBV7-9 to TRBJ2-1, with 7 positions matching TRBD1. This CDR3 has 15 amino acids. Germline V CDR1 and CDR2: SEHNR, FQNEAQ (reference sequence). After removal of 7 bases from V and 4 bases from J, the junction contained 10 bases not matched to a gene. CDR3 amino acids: CASIPNRGVYNEQFF. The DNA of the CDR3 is TGTGCCAGCATCCCTAACAGGGGAGTTTACAATGAGCAGTTCTTC.

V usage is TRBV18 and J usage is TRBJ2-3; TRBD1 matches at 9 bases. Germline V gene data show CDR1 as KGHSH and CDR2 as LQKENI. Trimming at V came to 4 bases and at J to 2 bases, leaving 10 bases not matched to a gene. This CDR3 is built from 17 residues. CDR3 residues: CASSHMWDRASTDTQYF. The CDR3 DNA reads TGTGCCAGCTCACATATGTGGGACAGGGCTTCCACAGATACGCAGTATTTT.

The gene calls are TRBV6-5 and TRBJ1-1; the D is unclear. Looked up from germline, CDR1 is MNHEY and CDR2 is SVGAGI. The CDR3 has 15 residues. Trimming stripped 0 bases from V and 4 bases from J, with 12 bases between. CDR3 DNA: TGTGCCAGCAGTTACTCGCTTGAGGGTGGCACTGAAGCTTTCTTT. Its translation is CASSYSLEGGTEAFF.

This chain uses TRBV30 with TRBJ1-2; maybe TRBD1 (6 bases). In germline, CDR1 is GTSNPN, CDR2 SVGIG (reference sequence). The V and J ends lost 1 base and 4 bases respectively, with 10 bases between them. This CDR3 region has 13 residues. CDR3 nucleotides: TGTGCCTGGAGTGGGGGGGGCGGCTATGGCTACACCTTC. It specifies CAWSGGGGYGYTF.

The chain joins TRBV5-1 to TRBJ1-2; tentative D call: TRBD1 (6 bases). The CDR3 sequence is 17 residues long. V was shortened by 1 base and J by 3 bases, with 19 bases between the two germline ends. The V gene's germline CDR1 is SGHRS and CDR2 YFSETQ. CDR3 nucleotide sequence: TGCGCCAGCAGCTTGACACCGGTTCCGACAGGAGACTATGGCTACACCTTC. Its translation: CASSLTPVPTGDYGYTF.

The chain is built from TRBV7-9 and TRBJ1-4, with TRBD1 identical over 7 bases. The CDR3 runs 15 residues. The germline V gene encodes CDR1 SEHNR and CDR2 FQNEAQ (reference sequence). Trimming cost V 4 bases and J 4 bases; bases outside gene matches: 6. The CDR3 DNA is TGTGCCAGCAGCTCCCGGGACAGCCTTAATGAAAAACTGTTTTTT. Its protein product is CASSSRDSLNEKLFF.

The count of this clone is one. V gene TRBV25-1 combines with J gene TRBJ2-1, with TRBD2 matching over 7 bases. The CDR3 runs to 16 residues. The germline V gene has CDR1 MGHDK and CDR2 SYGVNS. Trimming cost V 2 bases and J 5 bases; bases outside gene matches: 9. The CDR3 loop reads CASSESLLAKNNEQFF. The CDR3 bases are TGTGCCAGCAGTGAAAGCTTACTAGCGAAAAACAATGAGCAGTTCTTC.

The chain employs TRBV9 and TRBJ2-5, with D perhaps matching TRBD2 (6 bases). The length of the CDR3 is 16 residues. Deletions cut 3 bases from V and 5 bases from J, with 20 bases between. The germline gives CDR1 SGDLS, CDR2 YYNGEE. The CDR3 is CASSETPGTPAETQYF. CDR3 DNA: TGTGCCAGCAGCGAGACCCCTGGGACTCCCGCTGAGACCCAGTACTTC.

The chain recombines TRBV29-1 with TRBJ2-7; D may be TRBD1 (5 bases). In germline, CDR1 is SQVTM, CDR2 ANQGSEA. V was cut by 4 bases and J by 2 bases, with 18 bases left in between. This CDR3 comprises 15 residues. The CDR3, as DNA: TGCAGCGTTGCTCGCTCGAGAGACAGAACCTACGAGCAGTACTTC. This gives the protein CSVARSRDRTYEQYF.

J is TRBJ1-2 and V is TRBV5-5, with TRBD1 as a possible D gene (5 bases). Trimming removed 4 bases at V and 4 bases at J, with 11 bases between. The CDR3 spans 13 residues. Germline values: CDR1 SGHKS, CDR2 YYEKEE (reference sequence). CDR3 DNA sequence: TGTGCCAGCAGCCGCTCAGGGTCCTATGGCTACACCTTC. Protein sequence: CASSRSGSYGYTF. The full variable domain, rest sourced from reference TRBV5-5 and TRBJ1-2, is DAGVTQSPTHLIKTRGQQVTLRCSPISGHKSVSWYQQVLGQGPQFIFQYYEKEERGRGNFPDRFSARQFPNYSSELNVNALLLGDSALYLCASSRSGSYGYTFGSGTRLTVV.

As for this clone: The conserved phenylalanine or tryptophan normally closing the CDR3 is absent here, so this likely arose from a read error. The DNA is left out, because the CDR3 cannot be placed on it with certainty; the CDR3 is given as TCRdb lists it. CDR3 loop: CSAPTGGDLHV. This sequence joins TRBV20-1 and TRBJ1-2; TRBD1 is the table's D call, not checked against the DNA. The CDR3 is 11 residues long, counting both termini. Germline V gene sequence: CDR1 DFQATT, CDR2 SNEGSKA (reference sequence).

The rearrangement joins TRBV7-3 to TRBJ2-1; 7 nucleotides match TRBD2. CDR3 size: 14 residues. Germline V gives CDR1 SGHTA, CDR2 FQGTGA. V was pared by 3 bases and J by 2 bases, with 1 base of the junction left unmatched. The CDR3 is CASSFGTTYNEQFF. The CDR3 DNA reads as TGTGCCAGCAGCTTCGGGACTACCTACAATGAGCAGTTCTTC.

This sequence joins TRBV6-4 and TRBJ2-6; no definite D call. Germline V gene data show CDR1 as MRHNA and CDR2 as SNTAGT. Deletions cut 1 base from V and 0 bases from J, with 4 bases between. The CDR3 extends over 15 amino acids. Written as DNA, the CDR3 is TGTGCCAGCAGTGACTTTCGCTCTGGGGCCAACGTCCTGACTTTC. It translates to CASSDFRSGANVLTF.

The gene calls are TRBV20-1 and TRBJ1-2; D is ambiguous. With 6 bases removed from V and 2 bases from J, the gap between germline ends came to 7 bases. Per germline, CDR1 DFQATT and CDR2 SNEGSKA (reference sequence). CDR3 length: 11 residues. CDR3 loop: CSASGNYGYTF. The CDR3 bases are TGCAGTGCATCCGGGAACTATGGCTACACCTTC.

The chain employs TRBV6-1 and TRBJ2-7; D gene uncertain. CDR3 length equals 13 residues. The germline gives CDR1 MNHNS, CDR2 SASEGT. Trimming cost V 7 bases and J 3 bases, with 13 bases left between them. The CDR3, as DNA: TGTGCCAGCAACGCCCCGGTAATCTACGAGCAGTACTTC. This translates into CASNAPVIYEQYF.

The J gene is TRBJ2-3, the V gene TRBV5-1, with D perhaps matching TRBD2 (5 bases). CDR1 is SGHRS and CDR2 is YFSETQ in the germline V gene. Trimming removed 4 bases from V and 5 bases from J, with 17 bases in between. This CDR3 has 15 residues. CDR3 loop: CASSPTRGLRDTQYF. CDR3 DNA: TGCGCCAGCAGCCCAACCCGCGGACTGAGAGATACGCAGTATTTT. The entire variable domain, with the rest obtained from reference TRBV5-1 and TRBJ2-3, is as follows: KAGVTQTPRYLIKTRGQQVTLSCSPISGHRSVSWYQQTPGQGLQFLFEYFSETQRNKGNFPGRFSGRQFSNSRSEMNVSTLELGDSALYLCASSPTRGLRDTQYFGPGTRLTVL.

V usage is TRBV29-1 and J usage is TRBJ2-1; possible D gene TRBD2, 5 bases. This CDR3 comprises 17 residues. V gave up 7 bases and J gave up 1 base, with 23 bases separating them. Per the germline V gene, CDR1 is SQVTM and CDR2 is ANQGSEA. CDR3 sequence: CSALLLTGGLSYNEQFF. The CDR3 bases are TGCAGCGCCCTTCTACTCACCGGAGGATTATCCTACAATGAGCAGTTCTTC.

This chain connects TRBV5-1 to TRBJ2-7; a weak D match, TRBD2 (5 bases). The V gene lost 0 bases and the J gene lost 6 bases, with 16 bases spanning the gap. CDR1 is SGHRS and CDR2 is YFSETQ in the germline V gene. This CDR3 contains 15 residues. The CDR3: CASSLDGVGGGEQYF. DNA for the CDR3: TGCGCCAGCAGCTTGGATGGGGTAGGTGGAGGCGAGCAGTACTTC. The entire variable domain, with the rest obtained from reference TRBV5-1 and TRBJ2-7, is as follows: KAGVTQTPRYLIKTRGQQVTLSCSPISGHRSVSWYQQTPGQGLQFLFEYFSETQRNKGNFPGRFSGRQFSNSRSEMNVSTLELGDSALYLCASSLDGVGGGEQYFGPGTRLTVT.

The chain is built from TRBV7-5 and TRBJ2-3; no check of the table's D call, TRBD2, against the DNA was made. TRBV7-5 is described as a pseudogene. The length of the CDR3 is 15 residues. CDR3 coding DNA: TGTGTCAGAAGCTTAGGGCGGGGGCTCACAGATACGCAGTATTTT. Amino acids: CVRSLGRGLTDTQYF.